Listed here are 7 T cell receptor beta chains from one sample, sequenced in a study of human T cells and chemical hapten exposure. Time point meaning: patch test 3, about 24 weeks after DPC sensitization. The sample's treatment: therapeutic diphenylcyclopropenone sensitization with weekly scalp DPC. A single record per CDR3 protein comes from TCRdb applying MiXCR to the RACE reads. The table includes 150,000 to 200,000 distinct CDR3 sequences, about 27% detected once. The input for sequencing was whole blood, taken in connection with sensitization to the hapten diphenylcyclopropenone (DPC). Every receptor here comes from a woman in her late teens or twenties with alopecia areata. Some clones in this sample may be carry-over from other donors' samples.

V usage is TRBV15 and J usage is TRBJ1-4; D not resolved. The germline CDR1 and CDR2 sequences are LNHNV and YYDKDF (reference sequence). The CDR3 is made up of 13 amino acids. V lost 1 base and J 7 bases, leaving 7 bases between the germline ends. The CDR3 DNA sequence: TGTGCCACCAGCAGAGTTTCGGCTGAAAAACTGTTTTTT. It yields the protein CATSRVSAEKLFF.

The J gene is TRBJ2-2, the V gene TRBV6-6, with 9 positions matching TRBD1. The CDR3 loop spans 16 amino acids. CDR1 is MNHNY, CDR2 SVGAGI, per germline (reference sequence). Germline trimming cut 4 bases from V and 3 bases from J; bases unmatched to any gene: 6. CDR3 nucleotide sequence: TGTGCCAGCAGTTTGACAGGGGGTCTAGACACCGGGGAGCTGTTTTTT. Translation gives CASSLTGGLDTGELFF.

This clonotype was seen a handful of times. The CDR3, as DNA: TGTGCCAGCAGTACTAGCGTCGAGACCCAGTACTTC. It yields the protein CASSTSVETQYF. The V call is TRBV12-3 or TRBV12-4, the J call TRBJ2-5; the match to TRBD2 covers 7 bases. This CDR3 has 12 residues. With 5 bases clipped from V and 5 bases from J, the junction kept 2 bases outside the gene matches.

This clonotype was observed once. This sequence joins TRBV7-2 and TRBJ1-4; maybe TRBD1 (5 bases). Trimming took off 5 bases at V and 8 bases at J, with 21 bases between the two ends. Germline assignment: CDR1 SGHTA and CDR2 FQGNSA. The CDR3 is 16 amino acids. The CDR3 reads CASSPGPRVKGEKLFF. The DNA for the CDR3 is TGTGCCAGCAGCCCAGGACCCAGGGTGAAGGGGGAAAAACTGTTTTTT.

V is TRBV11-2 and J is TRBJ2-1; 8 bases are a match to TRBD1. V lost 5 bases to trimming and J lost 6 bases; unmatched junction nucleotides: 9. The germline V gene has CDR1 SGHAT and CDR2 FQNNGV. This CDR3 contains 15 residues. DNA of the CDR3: TGTGCCAGCAGCATTGGGACAGGCCCCACCAATGAGCAGTTCTTC. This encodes CASSIGTGPTNEQFF.

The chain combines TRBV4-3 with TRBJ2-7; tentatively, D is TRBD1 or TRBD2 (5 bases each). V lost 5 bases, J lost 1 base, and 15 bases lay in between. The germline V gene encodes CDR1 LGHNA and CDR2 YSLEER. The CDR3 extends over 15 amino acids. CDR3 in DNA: TGCGCCAGCAGCGCCGGGGCGATCGGGTCCTACGAGCAGTACTTC. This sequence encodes CASSAGAIGSYEQYF.

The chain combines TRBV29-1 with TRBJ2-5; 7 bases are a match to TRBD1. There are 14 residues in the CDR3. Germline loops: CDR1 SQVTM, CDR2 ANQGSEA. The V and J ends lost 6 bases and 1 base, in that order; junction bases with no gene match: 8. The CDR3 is CSVIRDRAQETQYF. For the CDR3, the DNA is TGCAGCGTAATTAGAGACAGGGCCCAAGAGACCCAGTACTTC. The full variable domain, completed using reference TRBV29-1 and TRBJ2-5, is SAVISQKPSRDICQRGTSLTIQCQVDSQVTMMFWYRQQPGQSLTLIATANQGSEATYESGFVIDKFPISRPNLTFSTLTVSNMSPEDSSIYLCSVIRDRAQETQYFGPGTRLLVL.